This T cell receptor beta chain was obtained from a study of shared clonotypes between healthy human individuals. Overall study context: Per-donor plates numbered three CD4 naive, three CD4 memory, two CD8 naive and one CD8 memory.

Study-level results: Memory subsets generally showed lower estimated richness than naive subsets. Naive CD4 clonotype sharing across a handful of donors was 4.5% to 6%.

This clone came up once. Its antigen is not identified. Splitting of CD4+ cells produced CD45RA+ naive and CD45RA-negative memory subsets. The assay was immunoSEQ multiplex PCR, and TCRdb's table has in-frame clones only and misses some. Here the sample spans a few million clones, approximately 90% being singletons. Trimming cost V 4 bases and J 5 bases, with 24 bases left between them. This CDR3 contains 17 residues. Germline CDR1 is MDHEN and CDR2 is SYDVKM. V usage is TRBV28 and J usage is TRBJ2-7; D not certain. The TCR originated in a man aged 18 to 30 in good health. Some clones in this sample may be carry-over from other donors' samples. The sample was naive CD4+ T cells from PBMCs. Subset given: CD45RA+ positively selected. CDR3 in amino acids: CASSSPGGRPTIDEQYF. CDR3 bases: TGTGCCAGCAGTTCGCCGGGCGGCAGGCCTACGATCGACGAGCAGTACTTC.